The clone carrying this TCR beta chain was observed a single time. As yet, its antigen is unknown. The CDR3 runs to 16 residues. Oncomine TCR Beta short-read sequencing was applied to DNA from cultured CD4+ T cells. A single record per CDR3 protein comes from TCRdb applying MiXCR to the PCR reads. Altogether 7,000 to 10,000 distinct CDR3 sequences are present, around 21% being singletons, with the ten largest covering less than 25%. The sample comes from a study of vaccination and CD4 T cells after COVID-19. Treatment denoted: approximately 9-day PBMC culture with coronavirus spike peptide pools or control peptides (ViraFEST assay).

The clonotype was recovered from a human donor who had recovered from COVID-19. The chain links TRBV21-1 to TRBJ2-3; the tabulated D call, TRBD1, remains unverified against the DNA. TRBV21-1 has pseudogene status. The sample here was CD4+ T cells from blood, cultured in vitro, taken after SARS-CoV-2 vaccination. CDR3 nucleotides: TGTGCCAGCACCATCCAGGGGGGATTCTTCACAGATACGCAGTATTTT. Translated, it gives CASTIQGGFFTDTQYF.